The sequence of this T cell receptor (beta chain) was determined in a study of OX40 agonist ivuxolimab in advanced cancers. The CDR3 has 14 residues. Between the trimmed V and J ends, which lost 2 bases and 2 bases, there was a span of 10 bases. CDR1 MNHEY and CDR2 SVGAGI come from the germline V gene. Notes on the study in general: Expanded clones were, on average, more numerous among CD8+ T cells than CD4+.

A remark on this clone: Antigen specificity is unknown.

The protocol was immunoSEQ multiplex PCR, while the TCRdb copy is restricted to in-frame clones and leaves out a portion. The data hold about 61,000 clones, with roughly 92% observed a single time. V and J are TRBV6-5 and TRBJ2-7; maybe TRBD1 (6 bases). This specimen was CD4+ or CD8+ T cells sorted from blood, taken in a trial of the OX40 agonist ivuxolimab. This receptor was obtained from an adult with an advanced solid tumor such as melanoma, head and neck, liver or kidney cancer. Here the CDR3 DNA reads TGTGCCAGCAGTTACAGGGACAACGCCTACGAGCAGTACTTC. Its protein product is CASSYRDNAYEQYF.